This T cell receptor beta chain was documented in a study of beta chain features in type 1 diabetes (dated by TCRdb to the late 2010s). Regarding the research as a whole: Mean age, gender distribution, total cell number and subset yield did not differ between patients and healthy donors. A total of roughly 100 million sorted cells were examined across all samples, and the number of cells per subset was strongly correlated with RNA yield. In the study, recently diagnosed type 1 diabetes patients and matched healthy donors were compared on the TCRB repertoires of their sorted circulating CD4+ T cell subsets. Regulatory and stem cell-like memory subsets were isolated from only 8 patients and roughly 8 healthy donors, whereas naive and central memory subsets came from all 28 donors. On the study overall, not on this receptor specifically: PCR may preferentially amplify shorter templates, but because patient and control samples were amplified and corrected together, any resulting skew would affect both groups equally. Type 1 diabetes patients showed a moderate but significant shortening of TCRB CDR3 length in all four CD4+ subsets. Sequencing cDNA rather than genomic DNA could over-represent highly expressing activated cells, although activation and CD3 levels did not differ between groups. Because the HLA sub-analyses included only small numbers of individuals, any influence of HLA type on TCRB rearrangement was left unresolved. The naive, central memory and regulatory TCRB repertoires appeared to resemble one another more closely among patients than among healthy donors. Patients with type 1 diabetes made fewer insertions and deleted more nucleotides at VDJ recombination sites, implying thymic rearrangement abnormalities.

The High Capacity cDNA Reverse Transcription Kit was used to reverse transcribe all of the isolated RNA, meaning that expressed TCRB transcripts were what got sequenced. Deep immunoSEQ sequencing was performed on naive, central memory and regulatory T cell samples, with an average of around 3.5 million total reads per sample. After sorted cells were lysed in RLT buffer, RNA was extracted with DNase-treated RNeasy Micro or Mini kits, with the choice depending on cell number. Each cell subset was processed separately to prevent cross-contamination, with patient and healthy donor samples processed together. Using the immunoSEQ multiplex PCR, TCRB sequences were amplified from cDNA into 87-bp fragments spanning the CDR3 region. The amplicons were sequenced using the Illumina HiSeq platform. Concerning the study's data processing: PCR bias was corrected computationally using synthetic template baselines, and reads within Hamming distance 2 were collapsed, with unmergeable singletons discarded. Reads were aligned against IMGT so that V, D and J genes, CDR3 length and insertions or deletions at six rearrangement sites could be assigned. Within each subset, clonotype counts were normalized to sorted cell number, after which true diversity and Gini coefficients were computed with the tcR R package. The overlap coefficient, calculated on TCRB nucleotide sequences, was used to quantify repertoire sharing. Out-of-frame TCRB sequences from naive cells were analyzed as a proxy for the pre-selection repertoire. TCRdb took over this immuneACCESS table, retaining in-frame rearrangements with V and J assigned. Such tables are incomplete; in checked studies, under half of the missing clones stem from an unresolved V gene, and the remainder is unexplained. V, J and clone size derive from that table, while D and trimming were established from the DNA sequence. Here the sample has hundreds of thousands of clones; 10% to 15% occur a single time. Together, the top ten hold around 0.015% of the sample.

Taken from the germline V gene, the CDR1 and CDR2 loops are MNHEY and SVGAGI. Trimming leaves V shorter by 3 bases and J shorter by 0 bases, with the junction holding 4 bases beyond the gene matches. The CDR3 runs 16 residues from the cysteine to the phenylalanine. CDR3 DNA only is kept here, 48 bases in frame from base 1. Each donor gave one peripheral blood draw, averaging roughly 100 mL, which was collected into heparinised tubes. Using a panel that included CD45RO, CCR7, CD25, CD127, CD95 and CD27, naive, central memory, regulatory and stem cell-like memory CD4+ T cells were sorted on a BD FACSAria II. Purity was above 95% for every sorted population. PBMCs were separated immediately by Lymphoprep density gradient centrifugation and were stained directly, without being cultured. To minimize batch effects, samples were stained and sorted in pairs, one healthy donor with one patient per experiment.

Remarks on this clone: The antigen it recognizes is unknown. No quality values exist for individual bases; no much larger clone is one base distant.

The chain is assembled from TRBV6-5 and TRBJ2-1; 8 bases in the junction line up with TRBD2. Sequenced input: naive CD4+ T cells from blood. In the paper's terms, the cell subset or site label means: true naive CD4+ T cells. This sequence was found in a man aged 18 to 35 in good health. The CDR3 region: CASSYSGISSYNEQFF. The DNA sequence follows: TGTGCCAGCAGTTATAGCGGGATAAGCTCCTACAATGAGCAGTTCTTC.